This T cell receptor beta chain was obtained from a study of blood T cell repertoires in COVID-19. Study background: Some COVID-19 samples were acute and others convalescent; all came from the United States, Italy and Spain. Sample material is recorded as cDNA or gDNA derived from T cells, B-cell-depleted T cells, or PBMCs.

Data came from immunoSEQ multiplex PCR; TCRdb stores just in-frame clones and leaves some out. This sample yields roughly 320,000 clones, of which approximately 91% are seen a single time; 3.5% to 5% belongs to the top ten. This CDR3 has 15 residues. Trimming removed 4 bases from V and 4 bases from J, with 18 bases in between. CDR1 and CDR2 from the germline V gene are SGHRS and YFSETQ. The sequenced sample consisted of PBMCs or T cells enriched from blood (not recorded which). The V gene is TRBV5-1, the J gene TRBJ2-7; a weak D match, TRBD2 (5 bases). This receptor was identified in a woman aged 25 to 39 who had been exposed to COVID-19. The CDR3 protein is CASSTLEGWGYEQYF. The CDR3 bases are TGCGCCAGCAGCACACTTGAGGGCTGGGGTTACGAGCAGTACTTC.